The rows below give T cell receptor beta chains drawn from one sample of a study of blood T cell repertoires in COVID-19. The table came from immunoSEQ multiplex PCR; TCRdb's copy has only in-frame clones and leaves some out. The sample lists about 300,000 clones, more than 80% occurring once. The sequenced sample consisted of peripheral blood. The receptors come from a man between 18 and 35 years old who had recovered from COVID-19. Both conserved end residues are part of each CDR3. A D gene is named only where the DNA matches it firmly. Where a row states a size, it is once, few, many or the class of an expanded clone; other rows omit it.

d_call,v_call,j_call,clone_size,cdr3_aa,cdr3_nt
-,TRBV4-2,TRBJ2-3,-,CASSQGRRDTDTQYF,TGTGCCAGCAGCCAAGGGAGGCGGGACACAGATACGCAGTATTTT
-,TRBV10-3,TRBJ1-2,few,CAISAVERVYGYTF,TGTGCCATCAGTGCTGTGGAGAGGGTCTATGGCTACACCTTC
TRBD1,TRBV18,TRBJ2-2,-,CASSLMDRADTGELFF,TGTGCCAGCTCACTAATGGACAGGGCCGACACCGGGGAGCTGTTTTTT
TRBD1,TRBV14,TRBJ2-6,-,CASSQGRQGQRLSGANVLTF,TGTGCCAGCAGCCAAGGACGTCAGGGACAGCGCCTCTCTGGGGCCAACGTCCTGACTTTC
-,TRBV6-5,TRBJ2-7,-,CASSGNYEQYF,TGTGCCAGCTCCGGGAACTACGAGCAGTACTTC
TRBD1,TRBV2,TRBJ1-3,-,CASSEGTGRSGSRGNTIYF,TGTGCCAGCAGTGAGGGGACAGGGCGATCTGGTTCGAGAGGAAACACCATATATTTT
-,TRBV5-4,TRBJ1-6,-,CASTPLSGSPLHF,TGTGCCAGCACCCCTCTATCTGGTTCACCCCTCCACTTT
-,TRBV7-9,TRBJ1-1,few,CASSLAGRKDTEAFF,TGTGCCAGCAGCTTAGCAGGGAGGAAGGACACTGAAGCTTTCTTT
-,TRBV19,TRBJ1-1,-,CASKIGGSTEAFF,TGTGCCAGTAAGATCGGGGGAAGCACTGAAGCTTTCTTT
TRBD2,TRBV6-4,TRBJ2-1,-,CASSESGTSGSDEQFF,TGTGCCAGCAGTGAGTCCGGGACTAGCGGGAGCGATGAGCAGTTCTTC
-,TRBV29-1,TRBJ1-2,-,CSVGEALGGYTF,TGCAGCGTTGGAGAAGCACTGGGCGGCTACACCTTC
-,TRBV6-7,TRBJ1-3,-,CASRDRRPGNTIYF,TGTGCCAGCAGGGACCGCCGACCAGGGAACACCATATATTTT